This TCR beta chain was found in a study of blood T cell repertoires in COVID-19. Across the study: Nucleic acid was either cDNA or gDNA, and it came from T cells, B-cell-depleted T cells, or PBMCs.

Trimming took 5 bases from V and 4 from J, leaving 14 bases between them. The CDR3 is 14 amino acids. From germline, CDR1 is SGHTA and CDR2 FQGNSA. As processed by the authors: The assay estimated nucleated cells by amplifying reference gene primers. Sequenced by immunoSEQ multiplex PCR; TCRdb stores in-frame clones only, minus some. V and J calls and clone size are as listed in that table; D and trimming were resolved from the DNA. Found here are a few hundred thousand clones, 85% to 90% of them singletons; the top ten hold about 9.4%. For recovered donors of Cohort 3, there were two negative PCRs, clearance, or symptom resolution.

This TCR was sampled from a woman aged 45 to 65 who had recovered from COVID-19. The gene calls are TRBV7-2 and TRBJ2-5; tentatively, D is TRBD2 (5 bases). The specimen sequenced was PBMCs or T cells enriched from blood (not recorded which). CDR3 bases: TGTGCCAGCAGCGCGGGTTTGATGATAGAGACCCAGTACTTC. Protein: CASSAGLMIETQYF.